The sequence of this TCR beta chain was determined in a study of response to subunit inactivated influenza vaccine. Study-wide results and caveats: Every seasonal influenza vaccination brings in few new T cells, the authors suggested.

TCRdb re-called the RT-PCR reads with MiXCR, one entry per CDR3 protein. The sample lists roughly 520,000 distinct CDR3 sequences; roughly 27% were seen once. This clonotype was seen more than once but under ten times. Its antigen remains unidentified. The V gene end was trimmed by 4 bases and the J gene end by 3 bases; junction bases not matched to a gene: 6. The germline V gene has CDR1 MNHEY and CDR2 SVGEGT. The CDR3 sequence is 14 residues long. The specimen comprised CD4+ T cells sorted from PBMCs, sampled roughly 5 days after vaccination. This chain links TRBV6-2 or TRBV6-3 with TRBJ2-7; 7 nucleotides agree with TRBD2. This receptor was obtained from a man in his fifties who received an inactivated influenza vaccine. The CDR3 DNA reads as TGTGCCAGCAGTTCAGACGGGAGGCACTACGAGCAGTACTTC. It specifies CASSSDGRHYEQYF.